These 10 T cell receptor beta chains were sequenced from one sample in a study of vaccination and CD4 T cells after COVID-19. The sample's treatment: roughly ten-day PBMC culture with coronavirus spike peptide pools or control peptides (ViraFEST assay). Scientists ran DNA taken from cultured CD4+ T cells through the Oncomine TCR Beta short-read assay for sequencing. TCRdb re-analysed the PCR reads in MiXCR, keeping a single row per CDR3 protein. The table lists about 15,000 distinct CDR3 sequences, over 50% of them singletons. These receptors lack a known antigen. What was sequenced was CD4+ T cells from blood, cultured in vitro. The receptors derive from a human donor who had recovered from COVID-19.

V gene TRBV20-1 combines with J gene TRBJ2-7, with a weak D call TRBD1 (5 bases). The V gene lost 6 bases and the J gene lost 4 bases, with 19 bases spanning the gap. This CDR3 region has 14 residues. Germline V gene sequence: CDR1 DFQATT, CDR2 SNEGSKA (reference sequence). CDR3 sequence reads: CSADDLEGDYEQYF. The DNA of the CDR3 is TGCAGTGCCGACGATTTGGAAGGGGATTACGAGCAGTACTTC.

The V gene is TRBV20-1, the J gene TRBJ1-5; D is unclear. This CDR3 is 14 amino acids long. Per germline, CDR1 DFQATT and CDR2 SNEGSKA (reference sequence). V lost 3 bases to trimming and J lost 0 bases, with 9 bases between them. CDR3 sequence (DNA): TGCAGTGCTAGGAGGACGTATAGCAATCAGCCCCAGCATTTT. Translating it yields CSARRTYSNQPQHF.

This clonotype came up once. V gene TRBV30 combines with J gene TRBJ2-3; 9 positions agree with TRBD2. The length of the CDR3 is 19 residues. Per the germline V gene, CDR1 is GTSNPN and CDR2 is SVGIG (reference sequence). The ends lost 1 base at V and 2 bases at J; junction bases unmatched: 16. CDR3: CAWSAHKAGGSLITDTQYF. The CDR3 coding sequence is TGTGCCTGGAGTGCTCATAAAGCGGGAGGCTCTCTGATCACAGATACGCAGTATTTT.

The V call is TRBV7-8, the J call TRBJ1-1; 7 bases are shared with TRBD1. Germline V gives CDR1 SGHVS, CDR2 FQNEAQ. V lost 3 bases and J lost 4; bases outside the gene matches: 2. There are 13 residues in the CDR3. The CDR3 DNA sequence: TGTGCCAGCAGCTTTGACAGGGCCACTGAAGCTTTCTTT. Amino acid sequence: CASSFDRATEAFF.

The chain joins TRBV19 to TRBJ1-2; no clear D. V was shortened by 5 bases and J by 4 bases, with 8 bases between the two germline ends. Germline CDR1 is LNHDA and CDR2 is SQIVND (reference sequence). The CDR3 loop spans 12 amino acids. The DNA for the CDR3 is TGTGCCAGTAGTGTCCCCGCCTATGGCTACACCTTC. This encodes CASSVPAYGYTF.

The rearrangement joins TRBV15 to TRBJ2-5; either TRBD1 or TRBD2 may supply D (7 bases each). Trimming pared 0 bases from V and 4 bases from J, leaving 12 bases between. The CDR3 sequence is 15 residues long. Germline CDR1 is LNHNV and CDR2 is YYDKDF (reference sequence). CDR3 protein: CATSRDGRGGETQYF. Written as DNA, the CDR3 is TGTGCCACCAGCAGAGACGGCAGGGGGGGAGAGACCCAGTACTTC.

The chain employs TRBV12-3 or TRBV12-4 and TRBJ2-7; tentative D call: TRBD1 (5 bases). This CDR3 has 15 amino acids. Trimming cost V 1 base and J 5 bases, with 15 bases left between them. The CDR3 is CASSLVQSGQNEQYF. The CDR3 DNA follows: TGTGCCAGCAGTTTAGTTCAGTCAGGGCAGAACGAGCAGTACTTC.

The chain combines TRBV15 with TRBJ1-5; the D gene is possibly TRBD1 (5 bases). Germline assignment: CDR1 LNHNV and CDR2 YYDKDF (reference sequence). Trimming left V 0 bases short and J 1 base short, with 10 bases between. The CDR3 sequence is 16 residues long. The DNA of the CDR3 is TGTGCCACCAGCAGAGATCGGGGGGGAAGCAATCAGCCCCAGCATTTT. It codes for CATSRDRGGSNQPQHF.

CDR3 DNA: TGTGCCAGCAGCTTAGCGGGAGGGGGAGCAGATACGCAGTATTTT. Amino acids: CASSLAGGGADTQYF. This chain connects TRBV7-2 to TRBJ2-3; TRBD2 might be the D (7 bases). Germline V gene sequence: CDR1 SGHTA, CDR2 FQGNSA. CDR3 size: 15 residues. Trimming removed 0 bases from V and 4 bases from J, with 11 bases in between. The whole variable domain, filled in from reference TRBV7-2 and TRBJ2-3, reads GAGVSQSPSNKVTEKGKDVELRCDPISGHTALYWYRQSLGQGLEFLIYFQGNSAPDKSGLPSDRFSAERTGGSVSTLTIQRTQQEDSAVYLCASSLAGGGADTQYFGPGTRLTVL.

V usage is TRBV15 and J usage is TRBJ1-1; TRBD1 aligns across 7 bases. The CDR3 covers 15 residues. With V trimmed by 4 bases and J by 2 bases, 7 bases remained unmatched. Germline CDR1 is LNHNV and CDR2 is YYDKDF (reference sequence). CDR3 nucleotide sequence: TGTGCCACCAGCATGGCAGGGGGTGTTAACACTGAAGCTTTCTTT. Its protein is CATSMAGGVNTEAFF.